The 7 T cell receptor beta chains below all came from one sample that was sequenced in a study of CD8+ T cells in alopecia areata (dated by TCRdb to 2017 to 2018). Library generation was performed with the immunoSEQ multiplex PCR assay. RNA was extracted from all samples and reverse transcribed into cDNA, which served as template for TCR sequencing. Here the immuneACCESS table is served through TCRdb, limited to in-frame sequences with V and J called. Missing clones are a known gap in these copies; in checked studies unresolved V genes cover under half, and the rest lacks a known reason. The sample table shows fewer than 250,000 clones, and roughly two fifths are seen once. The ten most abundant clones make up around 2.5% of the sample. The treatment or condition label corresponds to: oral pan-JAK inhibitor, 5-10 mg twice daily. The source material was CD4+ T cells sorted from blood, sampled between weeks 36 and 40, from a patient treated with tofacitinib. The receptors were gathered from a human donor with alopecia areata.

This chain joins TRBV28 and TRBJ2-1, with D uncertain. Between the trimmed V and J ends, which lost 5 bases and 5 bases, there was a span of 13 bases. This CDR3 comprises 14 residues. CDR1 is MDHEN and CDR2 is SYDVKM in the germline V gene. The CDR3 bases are TGTGCCAGCAGTCCACTTGGCGTCAACAATGAGCAGTTCTTC. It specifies CASSPLGVNNEQFF. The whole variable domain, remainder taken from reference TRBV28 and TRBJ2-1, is DVKVTQSSRYLVKRTGEKVFLECVQDMDHENMFWYRQDPGLGLRLIYFSYDVKMKEKGDIPEGYSVSREKKERFSLILESASTNQTSMYLCASSPLGVNNEQFFGPGTRLTVL.

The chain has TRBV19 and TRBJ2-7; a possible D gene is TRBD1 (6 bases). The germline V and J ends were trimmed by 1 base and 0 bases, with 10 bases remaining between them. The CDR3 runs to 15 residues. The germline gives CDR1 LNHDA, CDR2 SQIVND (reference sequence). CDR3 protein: CASSIAGQSSYEQYF. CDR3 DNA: TGTGCCAGTAGTATAGCGGGACAAAGCTCCTACGAGCAGTACTTC. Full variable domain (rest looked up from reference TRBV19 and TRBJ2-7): DGGITQSPKYLFRKEGQNVTLSCEQNLNHDAMYWYRQDPGQGLRLIYYSQIVNDFQKGDIAEGYSVSREKKESFPLTVTSAQKNPTAFYLCASSIAGQSSYEQYFGPGTRLTVT.

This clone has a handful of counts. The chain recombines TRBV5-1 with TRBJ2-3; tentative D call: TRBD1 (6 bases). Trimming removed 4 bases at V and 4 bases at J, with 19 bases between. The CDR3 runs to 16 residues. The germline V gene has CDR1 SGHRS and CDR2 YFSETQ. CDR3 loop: CASSPRRGGNADTQYF. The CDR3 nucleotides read TGCGCCAGCAGCCCCCGTAGAGGGGGAAACGCAGATACGCAGTATTTT.

The CDR3 region is CASSSDGFSQPQHF. The CDR3 DNA follows: TGTGCCAGCAGCTCGGATGGTTTCTCTCAGCCCCAGCATTTT. The chain recombines TRBV7-2 with TRBJ1-5; D gene unclear. The V gene lost 4 bases and the J gene lost 6 bases, with 13 bases spanning the gap. Looked up from germline, CDR1 is SGHTA and CDR2 is FQGNSA. CDR3 size: 14 residues.

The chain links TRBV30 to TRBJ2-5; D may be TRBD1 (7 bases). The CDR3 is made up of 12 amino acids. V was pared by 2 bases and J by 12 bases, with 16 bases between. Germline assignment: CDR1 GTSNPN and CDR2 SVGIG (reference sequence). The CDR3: CAWSLQGGSKYF. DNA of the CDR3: TGTGCCTGGAGTCTGCAGGGGGGCAGTAAGTACTTC.

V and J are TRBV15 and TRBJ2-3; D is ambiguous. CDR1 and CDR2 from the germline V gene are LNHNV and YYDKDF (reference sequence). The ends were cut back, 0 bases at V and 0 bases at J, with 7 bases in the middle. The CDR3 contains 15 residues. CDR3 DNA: TGTGCCACCAGCAGAGACCAGCTGAGCACAGATACGCAGTATTTT. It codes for CATSRDQLSTDTQYF.

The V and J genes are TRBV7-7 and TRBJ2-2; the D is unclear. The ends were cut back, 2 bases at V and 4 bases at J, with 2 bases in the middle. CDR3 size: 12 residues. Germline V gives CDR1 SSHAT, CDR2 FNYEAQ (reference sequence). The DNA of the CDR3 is TGTGCCAGCAGCTTACTCACCGGGGAGCTGTTTTTT. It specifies CASSLLTGELFF.